This entry describes one TCR beta chain. The count of this clone is one. The antigen it binds to is not known. Base qualities are not at hand, and no much larger clone is one base apart. Whole blood was collected in K2EDTA tubes by collaborating institutions according to the institutions' own protocols. For TCRbeta analysis, collaborator samples were shipped as frozen whole blood, as isolated PBMCs, or as DNA extracted from either sample type. From the germline V gene, CDR1 is SGHTA and CDR2 is FQGNSA. The CDR3 runs 15 amino acids, cysteine and phenylalanine included. CDR3 DNA is the only sequence kept; it has 45 bases, read in frame from the first base. At the junction V is shortened by 2 bases and J by 9 bases; bases outside the gene matches: 5. The immunoSEQ Assay, a bias-controlled multiplex PCR, was used to amplify TCRbeta CDR3 regions from genomic DNA. The study's own analysis went as follows. The number of nucleated cells in each sample was estimated from the amplification of reference gene primers within the assay. Sequence reads were collapsed and filtered to measure the absolute abundance of every unique TCRbeta CDR3 rearrangement. For each sample, productive Simpson clonality was calculated by taking the square root of Simpson's diversity index across productive rearrangements. Not all clones reach the TCRdb copy of this immuneACCESS table, which keeps in-frame sequences only. Checked studies attribute under half of the gap to unresolved V genes and leave the rest unexplained. V, J and clone size derive from that table, while D and trimming were established from the DNA sequence. This sample is represented by about 490,000 clones; approximately 83% of them were singletons. The ten biggest clones cover roughly 3.2% of the sample.

The data originate from a study of blood T cell repertoires in COVID-19 (dated by TCRdb to about 2020). Background for the entire study: Samples covering the acute and convalescent phases of COVID-19 were provided by collaborators in the United States, Italy and Spain. Samples came from the ongoing ImmuneRACE study (first 160 participants) plus 1,254 subjects from 6 global collaborators. Deeply sampled blood TCRbeta repertoires from subjects exposed to, actively infected with, or recovered from COVID-19 were included in the dataset. The material from the prospective study consisted of cDNA or gDNA derived from T cells, B-cell-depleted T cells, or PBMCs. The repertoires were released in a freely available public database intended as a resource for research on the immune response to SARS-CoV-2. The sample metadata nearly always contained a de-identified subject ID, COVID-19 status, age in years and sex. Where HLA class I and class II types were available, the types were taken from metadata supplied by the sample provider, not from assay-based typing.

Broader findings and caveats from the paper: How much clinical and demographic metadata was included differed by source and by participant, and the metadata was provided uncurated.

The specimen was peripheral blood. The V and J genes are TRBV7-2 and TRBJ2-1; the central 12 bases match TRBD2. The origin of this receptor is a human donor in a cohort sampled during active COVID-19. The DNA reads as follows: TGTGCCAGCAGCTTACTAGCGGGGGGGAGCGGTGAGCAGTTCTTC. Its amino acids are CASSLLAGGSGEQFF.